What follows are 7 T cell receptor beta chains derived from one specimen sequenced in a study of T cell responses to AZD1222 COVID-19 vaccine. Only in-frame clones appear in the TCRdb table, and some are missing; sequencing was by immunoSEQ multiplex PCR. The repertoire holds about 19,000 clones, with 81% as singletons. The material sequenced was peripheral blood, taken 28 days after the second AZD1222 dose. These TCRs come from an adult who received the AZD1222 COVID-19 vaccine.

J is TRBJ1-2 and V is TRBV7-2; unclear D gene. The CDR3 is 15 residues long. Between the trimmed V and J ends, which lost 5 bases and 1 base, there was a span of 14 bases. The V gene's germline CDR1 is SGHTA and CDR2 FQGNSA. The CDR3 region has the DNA TGTGCCAGCAGCCCCCGGTTGACTGGTAACTATGGCTACACCTTC. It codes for CASSPRLTGNYGYTF.

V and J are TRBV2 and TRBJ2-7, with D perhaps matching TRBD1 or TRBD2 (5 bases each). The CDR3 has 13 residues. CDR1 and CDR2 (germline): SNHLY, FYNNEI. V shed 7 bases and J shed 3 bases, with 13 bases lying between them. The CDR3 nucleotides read TGTGCCAGCAAATATGAGGGGTACTACGAGCAGTACTTC. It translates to CASKYEGYYEQYF.

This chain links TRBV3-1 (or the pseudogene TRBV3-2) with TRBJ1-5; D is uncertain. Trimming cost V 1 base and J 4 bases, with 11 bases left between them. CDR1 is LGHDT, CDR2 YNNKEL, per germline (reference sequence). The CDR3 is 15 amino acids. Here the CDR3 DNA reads TGTGCCAGCAGCCAAGCCCGGTGGGGAAATCAGCCCCAGCATTTT. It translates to CASSQARWGNQPQHF.

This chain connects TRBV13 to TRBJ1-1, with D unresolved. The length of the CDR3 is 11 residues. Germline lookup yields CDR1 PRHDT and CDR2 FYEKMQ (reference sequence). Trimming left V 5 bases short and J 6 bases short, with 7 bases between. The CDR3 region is CASSPGSEAFF. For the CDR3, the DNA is TGTGCCAGCAGCCCAGGATCTGAAGCTTTCTTT.

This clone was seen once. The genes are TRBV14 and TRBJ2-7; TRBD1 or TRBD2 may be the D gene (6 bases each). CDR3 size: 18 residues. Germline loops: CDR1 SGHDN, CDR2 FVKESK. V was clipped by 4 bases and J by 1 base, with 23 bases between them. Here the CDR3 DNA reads TGTGCCAGCAGCCCAAAGGGGAGACTTACAGGGAGGTCCTACGAGCAGTACTTC. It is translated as CASSPKGRLTGRSYEQYF.

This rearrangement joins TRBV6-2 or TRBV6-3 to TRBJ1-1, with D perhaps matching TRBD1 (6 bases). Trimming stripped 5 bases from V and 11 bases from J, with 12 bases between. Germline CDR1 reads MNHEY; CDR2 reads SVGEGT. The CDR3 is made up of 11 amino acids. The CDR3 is CASSPRGRAFF. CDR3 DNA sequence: TGTGCCAGCAGTCCCAGGGGCAGGGCTTTCTTT.

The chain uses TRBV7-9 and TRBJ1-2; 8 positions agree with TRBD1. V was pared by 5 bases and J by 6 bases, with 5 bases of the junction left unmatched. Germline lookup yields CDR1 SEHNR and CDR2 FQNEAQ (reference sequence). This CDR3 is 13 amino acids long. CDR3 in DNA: TGTGCCAGCAGCCCACAGGGGGTTGATGGCTACACCTTC. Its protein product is CASSPQGVDGYTF.